The next 3 T cell receptor beta chains were all read from a single sample in a study of hypomethylating agent response in myelodysplastic syndrome. This table comes from immunoSEQ multiplex PCR, and its TCRdb copy is limited to in-frame clones, with some not included. This sample has thousands of clones, with more than 70% found just once. Sequencing was performed on bone marrow, taken before or after starting hypomethylating agent treatment for myelodysplastic syndrome (not recorded which). These receptor sequences come from a human donor with myelodysplastic syndrome.

The genes are TRBV9 and TRBJ2-1; possible D gene TRBD1, 6 bases. The CDR3 is 15 amino acids. CDR1 is SGDLS and CDR2 is YYNGEE in the germline V gene. Trimming took 6 bases from V and 3 from J, leaving 16 bases between them. The CDR3 sequence is CASTPRDTDYNEQFF. The CDR3 nucleotides read TGTGCCAGCACCCCCCGGGACACCGACTACAATGAGCAGTTCTTC.

The rearrangement joins TRBV10-2 to TRBJ2-1; 14 bases are a match to TRBD2. CDR3 length: 14 amino acids. With V trimmed by 7 bases and J by 8 bases, 4 bases remained unmatched. The germline gives CDR1 WSHSY, CDR2 SAAADI. The CDR3 bases are TGCGCCAGCATCGGGACTAGCGGGAGTTATGAGCAGTTCTTC. It is translated as CASIGTSGSYEQFF.

The chain carries TRBV5-1 and TRBJ2-3; TRBD2 is a possible D gene (6 bases). The ends were cut back, 4 bases at V and 0 bases at J, with 24 bases in the middle. CDR3 length equals 19 residues. Germline CDR1 reads SGHRS; CDR2 reads YFSETQ. In DNA form, the CDR3 reads TGCGCCAGCAGCACGGACTATTCCAACATTAAACTTAGCACAGATACGCAGTATTTT. Translation: CASSTDYSNIKLSTDTQYF.